This T cell receptor beta chain was recorded in a study of T-cell reconstitution after alpha-beta-depleted transplantation in children. The CDR3 is 18 residues long. Many counts were recorded for this clonotype. Preparation of the TCRbeta library was carried out with unique molecular identifiers. TCRdb reprocessed the PCR reads with MiXCR, giving one entry per CDR3 protein. The top ten hold 2% of the sample, which has approximately 500,000 distinct CDR3 sequences, about 10% seen once. This TCR derives from a child aged 2 to 10 with inherited bone marrow failure, due to receive a stem cell transplant. The rearrangement joins TRBV21-1 to TRBJ2-3; the DNA was not compared with TRBD2, the D call given in the table. TRBV21-1 is reported as a pseudogene. The input for sequencing was PBMCs, taken before TCRalphabeta/CD19-depleted stem cell transplant. The DNA of the CDR3 is TGTGCCAGCAGCAAAAGAGGTTCGGGGGAGGCCCGCACAGATACGCAGTATTTT. It yields the protein CASSKRGSGEARTDTQYF.